These 20 T cell receptor beta chains share one sample of origin, sequenced in a study of blood T cells in healthy people across ages. The use of a sample-barcoded 5' primer and a J-beta primer mix characterized a second PCR of 7 to 11 cycles. One entry per CDR3 protein results from TCRdb running MiXCR on the 5' RACE reads. This sample yields 1.5 million to 2 million distinct CDR3 sequences, of which approximately 50% are seen a single time; around 2.1% belongs to the top ten. Sequencing used blood. The source of these receptors is a woman aged 40 to 50 in good health.

The chain couples TRBV4-3 to TRBJ2-7, with 10 positions matching TRBD2. The CDR3 covers 17 residues. With 0 bases clipped from V and 0 bases from J, the junction kept 5 bases outside the gene matches. Germline V CDR1 and CDR2: LGHNA, YSLEER. CDR3 DNA: TGCGCCAGCAGCCAAGACTCGGGACTAGCGAGCTCCTACGAGCAGTACTTC. This sequence encodes CASSQDSGLASSYEQYF.

This clonotype was found many times. CDR3 sequence reads: CASSLDSAANEQFF. DNA for the CDR3: TGTGCCAGCAGCTTAGATAGCGCGGCTAATGAGCAGTTCTTC. The V call is TRBV11-2, the J call TRBJ2-1; TRBD2 might be the D (5 bases). The V end was cut by 0 bases, the J end by 7 bases, with 10 bases between. This CDR3 has 14 amino acids. The germline gives CDR1 SGHAT, CDR2 FQNNGV.

The genes are TRBV4-3 and TRBJ2-1; TRBD1 aligns across 8 bases. Germline assignment: CDR1 LGHNA and CDR2 YSLEER. CDR3 length equals 15 residues. V shed 2 bases and J 2 bases; nucleotides not matched to a gene: 2. The CDR3 sequence: CASSQWTGPYNEQFF. The DNA of the CDR3 is TGCGCCAGCAGCCAATGGACAGGGCCCTACAATGAGCAGTTCTTC.

The chain is built from TRBV6-2 or TRBV6-3 and TRBJ2-7; D perhaps matches TRBD2 (5 bases). This CDR3 has 14 amino acids. Trimming took 6 bases from V and 0 from J, leaving 12 bases between them. CDR1 is MNHEY, CDR2 SVGEGT, per germline. The CDR3: CASRNPRDSYEQYF. CDR3 nucleotides: TGTGCCAGCAGAAACCCACGGGACTCCTACGAGCAGTACTTC.

This clonotype has just a few counts. The chain uses TRBV28 and TRBJ1-5; TRBD1 agrees at 8 bases. Germline V gene data show CDR1 as MDHEN and CDR2 as SYDVKM. The CDR3 has 15 residues. Losses at the gene ends were 4 bases for V and 4 bases for J; bases not matched to a gene: 6. CDR3 nucleotides: TGTGCCAGCAGTTCCACGGACAGGGCTAATCAGCCCCAGCATTTT. This encodes CASSSTDRANQPQHF.

A remark on this clonotype: One junction end does not reproduce the germline sequence, and a read error may be involved. The chain combines TRBV5-1 with TRBJ2-4; tentative D call: TRBD2 (5 bases). This CDR3 is built from 16 residues. Germline CDR1 is SGHRS and CDR2 is YFSETQ. CDR3 sequence (DNA): TGCGCCAGCAGCCCTAGCCCCTCCGAGGGCCAAAACAGTCAGTACTTC. As protein: CASSPSPSEGQNSQYF.

The chain links TRBV20-1 to TRBJ2-1; D is undetermined. This CDR3 contains 15 residues. With 3 bases removed from V and 3 bases from J, the gap between germline ends came to 15 bases. Looked up from germline, CDR1 is DFQATT and CDR2 is SNEGSKA (reference sequence). The CDR3: CSASGRIDRYNEQFF. CDR3 coding DNA: TGCAGTGCTAGTGGCAGGATTGACCGCTACAATGAGCAGTTCTTC.

This clonotype was picked up a small number of times. The chain is built from TRBV20-1 and TRBJ1-5; 8 bases match TRBD1. With 8 bases clipped from V and 4 bases from J, the junction kept 10 bases outside the gene matches. Looked up from germline, CDR1 is DFQATT and CDR2 is SNEGSKA (reference sequence). The CDR3 has 14 residues. The CDR3 coding sequence is TGCAGTACCACACAGGGGGGACGAAATCAGCCCCAGCATTTT. Translation: CSTTQGGRNQPQHF.

There are a few counts of this clonotype. The rearrangement joins TRBV14 to TRBJ2-5, with D maybe TRBD1 (6 bases). The J call may be wrong; the DNA end is better matched by TRBJ2-7. Germline CDR1 is SGHDN and CDR2 is FVKESK. The CDR3 length is 15 residues. CDR3 DNA sequence: TGTGCCAGCAGCCAAGATTTCAGGGGAGAGGACGAGCAGTACTTC. Its translation is CASSQDFRGEDEQYF.

This sequence joins TRBV6-2 or TRBV6-3 and TRBJ2-1, with a tentative D call TRBD1 (5 bases). Per germline, CDR1 MNHEY and CDR2 SVGEGT. The CDR3 loop spans 13 amino acids. Trimming cost V 5 bases and J 7 bases, with 12 bases left between them. This CDR3 is CASSNARVNEQFF. As DNA, the CDR3 is TGTGCCAGCAGTAATGCCAGGGTTAATGAGCAGTTCTTC.

The V gene is TRBV6-2 or TRBV6-3, the J gene TRBJ2-3; 7 bases align to TRBD2. From germline, CDR1 is MNHEY and CDR2 SVGEGT. Trimming at V came to 4 bases and at J to 7 bases, leaving 14 bases not matched to a gene. The CDR3 runs to 16 residues. DNA of the CDR3: TGTGCCAGCAGTTCCCGTGGGGCGGGAGAAGGAAATACGCAGTATTTT. Its translation is CASSSRGAGEGNTQYF.

Turning to this clonotype: Germline is not matched at one junction end, which may reflect a read error. The chain uses TRBV4-3 and TRBJ2-1; D uncertain. CDR3 length equals 16 residues. CDR1 is LGHNA, CDR2 YSLEER, per germline. The CDR3 DNA is TGCGCCAGCAGCCAAGCGGAGAAATCCACCTACAATGAGCGGTTCTTC. This sequence encodes CASSQAEKSTYNERFF.

J is TRBJ2-2 and V is TRBV10-2, with TRBD1 identical over 7 bases. The germline V gene encodes CDR1 WSHSY and CDR2 SAAADI. CDR3 size: 14 residues. V was pared by 6 bases and J by 4 bases, with 5 bases of the junction left unmatched. CDR3 nucleotide sequence: TGCGCCAGCAGACAGGGGTGGGCCACCGGGGAGCTGTTTTTT. Encoded protein: CASRQGWATGELFF.

There are many counts of this clonotype. V is TRBV29-1 and J is TRBJ2-5; a possible D gene is TRBD1 (5 bases). This CDR3 comprises 11 residues. The V end was cut by 6 bases, the J end by 1 base, with 6 bases between. Germline-derived CDR1 and CDR2 are SQVTM and ANQGSEA. CDR3 region: CSVTAQETQYF. The CDR3 DNA is TGCAGCGTGACAGCCCAAGAGACCCAGTACTTC. Full variable domain (remainder filled in from reference TRBV29-1 and TRBJ2-5): SAVISQKPSRDICQRGTSLTIQCQVDSQVTMMFWYRQQPGQSLTLIATANQGSEATYESGFVIDKFPISRPNLTFSTLTVSNMSPEDSSIYLCSVTAQETQYFGPGTRLLVL.

The chain is built from TRBV7-9 and TRBJ2-5; 14 positions agree with TRBD2. The CDR3 sequence is 16 residues long. Germline V gene lookup returns CDR1 SEHNR and CDR2 FQNEAQ (reference sequence). V was pared by 6 bases and J by 11 bases, with 14 bases of the junction left unmatched. The CDR3 loop reads CASRGTSGGGGNEQYF. In nucleotides, the CDR3 is TGTGCCAGCAGAGGGACTAGCGGGGGAGGAGGGAATGAGCAGTACTTC.

A few counts support this clonotype. The J gene is TRBJ2-5, the V gene TRBV2; TRBD2 might be the D (6 bases). V lost 0 bases, J lost 5 bases, and 16 bases lay in between. Germline values: CDR1 SNHLY, CDR2 FYNNEI. This CDR3 contains 16 residues. CDR3 sequence: CASSEALHAEGETQYF. The CDR3 DNA sequence: TGTGCCAGCAGTGAAGCGCTTCATGCGGAGGGGGAGACCCAGTACTTC.

The chain employs TRBV7-2 and TRBJ1-6; D is unclear. Germline V gene data show CDR1 as SGHTA and CDR2 as FQGNSA. This CDR3 is 15 amino acids long. Trimming cost V 0 bases and J 7 bases, with 10 bases left between them. For the CDR3, the DNA is TGTGCCAGCAGCTTAGCGTCGGCCAAAAATTCACCCCTCCACTTT. This encodes CASSLASAKNSPLHF.

The V gene is TRBV6-5, the J gene TRBJ2-7; D might be TRBD1 (6 bases). Trimming shortened V by 2 bases and J by 3 bases, and 20 bases separated the two germline ends. This CDR3 comprises 17 residues. Germline V gene sequence: CDR1 MNHEY, CDR2 SVGAGI. The CDR3 nucleotides are TGTGCCAGCAGTTACCGTCAGCATGGACAGAGCGACTACGAGCAGTACTTC. Residues: CASSYRQHGQSDYEQYF.

The rearrangement links TRBV3-1 to TRBJ1-2; no clear D. Per the germline V gene, CDR1 is LGHDT and CDR2 is YNNKEL (reference sequence). V was shortened by 0 bases and J by 2 bases, with 16 bases between the two germline ends. The CDR3 has 17 amino acids. The CDR3 DNA follows: TGTGCCAGCAGCCAAGATCGCGGACGAGGAATGAACTATGGCTACACCTTC. Translated: CASSQDRGRGMNYGYTF.

V gene TRBV5-1 combines with J gene TRBJ1-6, with D uncertain. Trimming stripped 1 base from V and 7 bases from J, with 9 bases between. Germline V gene data show CDR1 as SGHRS and CDR2 as YFSETQ. This CDR3 region has 14 residues. In nucleotides, the CDR3 is TGCGCCAGCAGCTTGTACGACCCCAATTCACCCCTCCACTTT. This codes for CASSLYDPNSPLHF.